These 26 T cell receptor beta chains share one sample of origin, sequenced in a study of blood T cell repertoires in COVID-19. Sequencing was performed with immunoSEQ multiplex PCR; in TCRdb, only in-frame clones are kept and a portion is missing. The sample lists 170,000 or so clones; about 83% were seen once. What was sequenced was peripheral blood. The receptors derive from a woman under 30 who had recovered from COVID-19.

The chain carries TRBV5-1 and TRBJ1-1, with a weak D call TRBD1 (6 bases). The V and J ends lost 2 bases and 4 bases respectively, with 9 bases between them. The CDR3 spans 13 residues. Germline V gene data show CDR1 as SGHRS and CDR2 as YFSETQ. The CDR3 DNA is TGCGCCAGCAGCTTTCAGGGGAGCACTGAAGCTTTCTTT. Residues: CASSFQGSTEAFF.

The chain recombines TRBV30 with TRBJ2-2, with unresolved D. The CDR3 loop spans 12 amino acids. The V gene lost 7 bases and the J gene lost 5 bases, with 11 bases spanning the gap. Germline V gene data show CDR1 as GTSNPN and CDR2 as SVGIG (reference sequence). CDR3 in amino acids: CAFSQWTGELFF. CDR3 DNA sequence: TGTGCCTTCTCACAGTGGACCGGGGAGCTGTTTTTT.

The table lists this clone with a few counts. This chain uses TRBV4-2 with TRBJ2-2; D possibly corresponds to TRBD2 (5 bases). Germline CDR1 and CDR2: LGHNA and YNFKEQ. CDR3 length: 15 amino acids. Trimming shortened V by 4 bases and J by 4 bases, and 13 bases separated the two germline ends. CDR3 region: CASSPYSEGTGELFF. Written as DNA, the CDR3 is TGTGCCAGCAGCCCCTACAGTGAGGGCACCGGGGAGCTGTTTTTT.

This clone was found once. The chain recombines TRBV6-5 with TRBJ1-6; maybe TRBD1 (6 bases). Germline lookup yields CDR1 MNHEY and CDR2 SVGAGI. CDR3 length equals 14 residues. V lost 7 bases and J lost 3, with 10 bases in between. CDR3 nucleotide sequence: TGTGCCAGCATTAAGACAGGCTATAATTCACCCCTCCACTTT. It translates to CASIKTGYNSPLHF.

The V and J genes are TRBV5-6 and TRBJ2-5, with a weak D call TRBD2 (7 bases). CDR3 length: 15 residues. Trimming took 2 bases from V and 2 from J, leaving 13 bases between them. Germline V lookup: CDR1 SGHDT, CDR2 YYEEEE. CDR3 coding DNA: TGTGCCAGCAGCTTCCGGGGGGCGGGGCAAGAGACCCAGTACTTC. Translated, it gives CASSFRGAGQETQYF. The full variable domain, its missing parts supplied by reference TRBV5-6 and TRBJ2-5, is DAGVTQSPTHLIKTRGQQVTLRCSPKSGHDTVSWYQQALGQGPQFIFQYYEEEERQRGNFPDRFSGHQFPNYSSELNVNALLLGDSALYLCASSFRGAGQETQYFGPGTRLLVL.

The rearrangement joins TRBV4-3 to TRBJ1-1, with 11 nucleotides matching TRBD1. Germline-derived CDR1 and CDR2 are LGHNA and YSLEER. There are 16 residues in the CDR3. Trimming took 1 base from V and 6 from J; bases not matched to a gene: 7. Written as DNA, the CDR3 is TGCGCCAGCAGCCAAGGGGGCGGACAGGGGGCTCCTGAAGCTTTCTTT. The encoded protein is CASSQGGGQGAPEAFF.

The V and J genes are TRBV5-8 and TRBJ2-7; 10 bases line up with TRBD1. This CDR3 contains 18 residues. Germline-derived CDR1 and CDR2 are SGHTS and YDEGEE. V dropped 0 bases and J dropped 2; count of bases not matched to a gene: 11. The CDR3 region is CASSLEGPTGGPTYEQYV. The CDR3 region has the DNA TGTGCCAGCAGCTTGGAGGGACCGACAGGGGGCCCGACCTACGAGCAGTACGTC.

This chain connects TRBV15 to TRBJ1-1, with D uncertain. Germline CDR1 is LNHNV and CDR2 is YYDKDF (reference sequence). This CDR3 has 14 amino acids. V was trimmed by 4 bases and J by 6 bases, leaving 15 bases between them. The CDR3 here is CATSMRLRPPEAFF. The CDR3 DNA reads TGTGCCACCAGCATGCGTCTCAGGCCCCCTGAAGCTTTCTTT.

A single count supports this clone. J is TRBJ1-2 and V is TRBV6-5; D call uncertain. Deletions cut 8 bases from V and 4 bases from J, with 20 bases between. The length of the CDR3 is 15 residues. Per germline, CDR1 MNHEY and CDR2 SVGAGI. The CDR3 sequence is CASRPHDPEGYGYTF. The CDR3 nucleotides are TGTGCCAGCCGACCCCACGACCCGGAGGGCTATGGCTACACCTTC.

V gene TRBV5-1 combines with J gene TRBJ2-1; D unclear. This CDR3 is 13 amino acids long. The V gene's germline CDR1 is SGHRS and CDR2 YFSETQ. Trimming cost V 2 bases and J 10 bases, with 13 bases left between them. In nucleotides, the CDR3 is TGCGCCAGCAGCTTCTTCCCCGTCAGGGAGCAGTTCTTC. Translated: CASSFFPVREQFF.

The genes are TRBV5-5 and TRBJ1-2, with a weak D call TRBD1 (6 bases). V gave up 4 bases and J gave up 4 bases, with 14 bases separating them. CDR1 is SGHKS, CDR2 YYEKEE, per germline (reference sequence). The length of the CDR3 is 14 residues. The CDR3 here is CASSPPQQGYGYTF. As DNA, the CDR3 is TGTGCCAGCAGCCCCCCCCAACAGGGCTATGGCTACACCTTC.

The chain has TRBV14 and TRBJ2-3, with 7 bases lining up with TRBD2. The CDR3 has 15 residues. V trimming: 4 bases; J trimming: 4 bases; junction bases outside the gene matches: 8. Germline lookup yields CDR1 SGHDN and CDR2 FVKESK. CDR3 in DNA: TGTGCCAGCAGCCTCATCGGGGAGGGCGCAGATACGCAGTATTTT. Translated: CASSLIGEGADTQYF. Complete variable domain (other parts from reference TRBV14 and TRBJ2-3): EAGVTQFPSHSVIEKGQTVTLRCDPISGHDNLYWYRRVMGKEIKFLLHFVKESKQDESGMPNNRFLAERTGGTYSTLKVQPAELEDSGVYFCASSLIGEGADTQYFGPGTRLTVL.

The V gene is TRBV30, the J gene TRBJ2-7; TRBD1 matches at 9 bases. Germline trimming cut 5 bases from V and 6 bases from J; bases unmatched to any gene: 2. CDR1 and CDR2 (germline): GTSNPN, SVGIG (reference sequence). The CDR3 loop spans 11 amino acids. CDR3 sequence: CAWGTGREQYV. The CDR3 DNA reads TGTGCCTGGGGGACAGGGCGCGAGCAGTACGTC.

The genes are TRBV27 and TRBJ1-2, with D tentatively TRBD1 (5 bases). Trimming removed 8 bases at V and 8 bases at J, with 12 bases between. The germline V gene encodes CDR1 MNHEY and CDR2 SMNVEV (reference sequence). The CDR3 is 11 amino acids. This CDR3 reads CASGGGMGYTF. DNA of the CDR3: TGTGCCAGCGGGGGGGGGATGGGCTACACCTTC.

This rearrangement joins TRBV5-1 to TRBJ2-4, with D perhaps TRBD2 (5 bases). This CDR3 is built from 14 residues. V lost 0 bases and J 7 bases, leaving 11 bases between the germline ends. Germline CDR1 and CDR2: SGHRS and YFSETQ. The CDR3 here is CASSLGRRGNIQYF. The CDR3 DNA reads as TGCGCCAGCAGCTTGGGTAGACGAGGGAACATTCAGTACTTC.

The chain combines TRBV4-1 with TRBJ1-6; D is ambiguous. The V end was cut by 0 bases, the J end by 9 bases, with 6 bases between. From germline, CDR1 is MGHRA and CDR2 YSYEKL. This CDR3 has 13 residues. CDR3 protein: CASSQDSLSPLHF. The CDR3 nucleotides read TGCGCCAGCAGCCAAGATTCCCTTTCACCCCTCCACTTT.

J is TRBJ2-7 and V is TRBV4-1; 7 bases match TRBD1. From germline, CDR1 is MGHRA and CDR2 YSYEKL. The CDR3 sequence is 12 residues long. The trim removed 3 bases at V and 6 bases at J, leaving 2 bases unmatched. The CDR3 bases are TGCGCCAGCAGCCACGGGACAGCCGAGCAGTACTTC. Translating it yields CASSHGTAEQYF.

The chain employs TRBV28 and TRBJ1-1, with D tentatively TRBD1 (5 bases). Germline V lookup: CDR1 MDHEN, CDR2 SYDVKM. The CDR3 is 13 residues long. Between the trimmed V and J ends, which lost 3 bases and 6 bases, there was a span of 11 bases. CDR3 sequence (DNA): TGTGCCAGCAGTTTGCCACAGGCTTCTGAAGCTTTCTTT. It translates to CASSLPQASEAFF. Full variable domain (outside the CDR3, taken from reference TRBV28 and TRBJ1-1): DVKVTQSSRYLVKRTGEKVFLECVQDMDHENMFWYRQDPGLGLRLIYFSYDVKMKEKGDIPEGYSVSREKKERFSLILESASTNQTSMYLCASSLPQASEAFFGQGTRLTVV.

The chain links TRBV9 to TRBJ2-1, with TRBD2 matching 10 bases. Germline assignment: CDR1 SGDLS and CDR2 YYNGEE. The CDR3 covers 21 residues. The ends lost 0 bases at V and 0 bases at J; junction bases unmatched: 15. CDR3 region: CASSVDGTIEASGSSYNEQFF. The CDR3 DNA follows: TGTGCCAGCAGCGTAGATGGGACCATAGAGGCTAGCGGGAGCTCCTACAATGAGCAGTTCTTC.

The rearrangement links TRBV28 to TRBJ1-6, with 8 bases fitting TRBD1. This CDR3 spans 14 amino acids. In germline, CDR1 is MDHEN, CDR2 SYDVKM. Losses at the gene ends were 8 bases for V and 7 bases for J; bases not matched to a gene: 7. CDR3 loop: CASVAGGRNSPLHF. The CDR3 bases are TGTGCCAGCGTTGCAGGGGGCAGGAATTCACCCCTCCACTTT.

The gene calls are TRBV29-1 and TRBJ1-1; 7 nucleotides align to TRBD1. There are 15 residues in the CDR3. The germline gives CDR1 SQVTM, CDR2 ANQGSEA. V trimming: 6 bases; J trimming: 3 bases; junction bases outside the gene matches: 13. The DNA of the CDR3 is TGCAGCGTCGAAACTAGACAGGGCTTGGACACTGAAGCTTTCTTT. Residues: CSVETRQGLDTEAFF.

CDR3 nucleotide sequence: TGTGCCAGCAGCACCCGACAGGGGGCCGGGGAGCTGTTTTTT. It translates to CASSTRQGAGELFF. This chain uses TRBV7-2 with TRBJ2-2, with 9 bases identical to TRBD1. Losses at the gene ends were 5 bases for V and 6 bases for J; bases not matched to a gene: 4. The CDR3 is 14 residues long. Germline values: CDR1 SGHTA, CDR2 FQGNSA.

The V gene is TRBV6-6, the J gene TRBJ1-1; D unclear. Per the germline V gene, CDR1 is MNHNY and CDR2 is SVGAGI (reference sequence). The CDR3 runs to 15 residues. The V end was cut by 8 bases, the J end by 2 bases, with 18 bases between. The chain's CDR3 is CASLDKQQKNTEAFF. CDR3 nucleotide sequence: TGTGCCAGCCTAGATAAACAACAAAAAAACACTGAAGCTTTCTTT.

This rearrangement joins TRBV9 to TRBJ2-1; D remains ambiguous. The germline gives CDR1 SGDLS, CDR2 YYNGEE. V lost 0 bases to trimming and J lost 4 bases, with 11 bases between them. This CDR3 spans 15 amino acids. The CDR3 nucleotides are TGTGCCAGCAGCGTAGGGCTAGGAGTGTACAATGAGCAGTTCTTC. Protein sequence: CASSVGLGVYNEQFF.

CDR3 nucleotides: TGTGCCAGCAGTTACACCGCCAGGGGGAATGGCTACACCTTC. Amino acid sequence: CASSYTARGNGYTF. The V and J genes are TRBV6-5 and TRBJ1-2; TRBD1 matches 7 bases. The ends lost 2 bases at V and 6 bases at J; junction bases unmatched: 6. Germline V gene lookup returns CDR1 MNHEY and CDR2 SVGAGI. This CDR3 contains 14 residues.

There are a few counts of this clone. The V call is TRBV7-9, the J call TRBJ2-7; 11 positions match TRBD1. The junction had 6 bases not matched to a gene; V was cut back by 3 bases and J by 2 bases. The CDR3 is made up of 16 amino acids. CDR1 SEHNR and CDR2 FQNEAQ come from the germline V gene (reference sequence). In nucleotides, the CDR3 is TGTGCCAGCAGCTTCGGTCGGGACAGGGGGACCTACGAGCAGTACTTC. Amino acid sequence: CASSFGRDRGTYEQYF.